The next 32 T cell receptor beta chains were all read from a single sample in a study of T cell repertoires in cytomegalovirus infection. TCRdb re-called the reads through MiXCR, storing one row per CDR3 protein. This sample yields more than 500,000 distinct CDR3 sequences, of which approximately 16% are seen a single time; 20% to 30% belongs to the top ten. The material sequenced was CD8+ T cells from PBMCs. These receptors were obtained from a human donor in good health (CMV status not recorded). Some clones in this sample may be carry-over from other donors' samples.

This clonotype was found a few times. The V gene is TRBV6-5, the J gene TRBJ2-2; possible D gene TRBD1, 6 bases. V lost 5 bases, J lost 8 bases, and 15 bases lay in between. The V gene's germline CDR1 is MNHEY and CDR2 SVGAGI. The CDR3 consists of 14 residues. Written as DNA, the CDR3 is TGTGCCAGCAGTCCAGGGGTCCGCGGGGGGGAGCTGTTTTTT. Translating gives CASSPGVRGGELFF.

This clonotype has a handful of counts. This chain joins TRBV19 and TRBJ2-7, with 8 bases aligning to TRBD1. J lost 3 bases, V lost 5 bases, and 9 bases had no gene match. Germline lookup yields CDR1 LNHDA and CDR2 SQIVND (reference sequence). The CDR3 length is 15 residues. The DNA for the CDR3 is TGTGCCAGTAGTTCTGTAGGACAGGGATACTACGAGCAGTACTTC. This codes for CASSSVGQGYYEQYF.

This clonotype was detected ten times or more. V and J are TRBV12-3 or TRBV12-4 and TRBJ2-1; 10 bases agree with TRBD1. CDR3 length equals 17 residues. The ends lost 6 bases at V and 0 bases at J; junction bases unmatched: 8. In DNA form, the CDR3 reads TGTGCCAGCAGCCTGGGACAGGGGAAACTCTCCTACAATGAGCAGTTCTTC. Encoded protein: CASSLGQGKLSYNEQFF.

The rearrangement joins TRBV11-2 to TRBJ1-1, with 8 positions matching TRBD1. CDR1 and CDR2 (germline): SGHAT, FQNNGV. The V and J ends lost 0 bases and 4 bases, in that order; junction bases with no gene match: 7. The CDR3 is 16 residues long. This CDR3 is CASSLDWTGMATEAFF. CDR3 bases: TGTGCCAGCAGCTTAGACTGGACAGGGATGGCCACTGAAGCTTTCTTT.

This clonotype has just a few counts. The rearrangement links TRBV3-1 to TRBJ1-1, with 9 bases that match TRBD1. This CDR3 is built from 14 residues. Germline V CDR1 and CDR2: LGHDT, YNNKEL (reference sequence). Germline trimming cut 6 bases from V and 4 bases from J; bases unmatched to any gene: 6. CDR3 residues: CASRLGTGITEAFF. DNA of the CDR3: TGTGCCAGCAGACTCGGGACAGGGATCACTGAAGCTTTCTTT.

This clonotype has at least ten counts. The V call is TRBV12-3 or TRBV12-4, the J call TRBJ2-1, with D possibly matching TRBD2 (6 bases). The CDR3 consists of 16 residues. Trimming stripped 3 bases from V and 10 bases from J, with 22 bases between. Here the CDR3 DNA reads TGTGCCAGCAGTTTTCCGTGGGGGACTTATTCATCGGAGCAGTTCTTC. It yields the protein CASSFPWGTYSSEQFF.

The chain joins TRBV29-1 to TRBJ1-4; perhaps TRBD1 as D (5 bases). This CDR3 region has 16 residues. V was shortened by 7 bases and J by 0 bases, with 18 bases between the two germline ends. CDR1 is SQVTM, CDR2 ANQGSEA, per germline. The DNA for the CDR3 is TGCAGCGGCCTTGGGGGGTCCCATGCAACTAATGAAAAACTGTTTTTT. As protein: CSGLGGSHATNEKLFF.

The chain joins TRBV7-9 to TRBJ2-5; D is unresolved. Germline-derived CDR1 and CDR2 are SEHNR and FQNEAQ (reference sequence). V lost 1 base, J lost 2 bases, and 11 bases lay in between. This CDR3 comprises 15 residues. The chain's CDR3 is CASSLVSGLQETQYF. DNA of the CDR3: TGTGCCAGCAGCTTAGTGTCTGGGCTGCAAGAGACCCAGTACTTC.

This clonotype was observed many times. This CDR3 is CASSGGLAGYNEQFF. The CDR3 DNA reads TGTGCCAGCAGTGGCGGACTAGCGGGGTACAATGAGCAGTTCTTC. The chain uses TRBV12-3 or TRBV12-4 and TRBJ2-1; 12 bases match TRBD2. This CDR3 has 15 residues. Trimming at V came to 5 bases and at J to 4 bases, leaving 3 bases not matched to a gene.

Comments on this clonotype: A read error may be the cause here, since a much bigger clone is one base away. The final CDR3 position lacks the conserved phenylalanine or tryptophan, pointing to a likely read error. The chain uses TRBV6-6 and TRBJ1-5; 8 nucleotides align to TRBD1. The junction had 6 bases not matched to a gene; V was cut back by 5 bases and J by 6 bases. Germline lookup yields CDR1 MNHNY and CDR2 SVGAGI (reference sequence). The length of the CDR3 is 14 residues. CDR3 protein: CASSVRGPGQPQHL. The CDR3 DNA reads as TGTGCCAGCAGTGTCAGGGGGCCGGGTCAGCCCCAGCATTTA.

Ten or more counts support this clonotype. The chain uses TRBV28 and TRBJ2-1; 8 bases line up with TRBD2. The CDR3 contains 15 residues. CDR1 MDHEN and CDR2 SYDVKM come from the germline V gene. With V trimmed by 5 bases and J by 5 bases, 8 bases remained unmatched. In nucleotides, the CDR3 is TGTGCCAGCAGTGGAGCGGGAGAGGTGAACAATGAGCAGTTCTTC. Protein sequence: CASSGAGEVNNEQFF.

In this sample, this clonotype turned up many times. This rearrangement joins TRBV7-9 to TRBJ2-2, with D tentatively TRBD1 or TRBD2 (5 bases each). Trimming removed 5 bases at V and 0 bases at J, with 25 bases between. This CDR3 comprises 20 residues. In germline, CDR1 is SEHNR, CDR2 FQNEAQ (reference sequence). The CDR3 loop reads CASSMKPGRVFDANTGELFF. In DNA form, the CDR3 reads TGTGCCAGCAGCATGAAGCCGGGACGGGTATTCGACGCGAACACCGGGGAGCTGTTTTTT.

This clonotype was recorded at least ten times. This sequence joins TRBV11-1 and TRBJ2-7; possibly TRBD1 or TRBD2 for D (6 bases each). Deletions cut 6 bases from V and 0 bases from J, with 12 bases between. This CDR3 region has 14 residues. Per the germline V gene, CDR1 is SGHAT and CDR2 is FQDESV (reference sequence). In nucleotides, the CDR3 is TGTGCCAGCAGGGACGGGGGCCGCTCCTACGAGCAGTACTTC. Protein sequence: CASRDGGRSYEQYF.

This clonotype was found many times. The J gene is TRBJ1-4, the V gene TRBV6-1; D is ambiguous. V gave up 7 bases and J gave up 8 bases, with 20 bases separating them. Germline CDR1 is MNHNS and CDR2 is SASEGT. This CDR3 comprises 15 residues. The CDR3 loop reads CASTVGVTVGEKLFF. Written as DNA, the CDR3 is TGTGCCAGCACAGTCGGTGTCACGGTAGGGGAAAAACTGTTTTTT.

CDR3 nucleotides: TGCAGTGCTAGAGGGACTGACGCAGAAATGAACTATGGCTACACCTTC. Protein product: CSARGTDAEMNYGYTF. The J gene is TRBJ1-2, the V gene TRBV20-1; D call uncertain. V was trimmed by 1 base and J by 2 bases, leaving 17 bases between them. Per the germline V gene, CDR1 is DFQATT and CDR2 is SNEGSKA (reference sequence). The CDR3 covers 16 residues.

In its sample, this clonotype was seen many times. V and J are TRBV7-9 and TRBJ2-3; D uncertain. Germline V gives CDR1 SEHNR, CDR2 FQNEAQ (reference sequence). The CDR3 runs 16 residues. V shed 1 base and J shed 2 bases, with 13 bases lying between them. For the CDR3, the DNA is TGTGCCAGCAGCTTAGGTGGCAGGCGAAACACAGATACGCAGTATTTT. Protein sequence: CASSLGGRRNTDTQYF.

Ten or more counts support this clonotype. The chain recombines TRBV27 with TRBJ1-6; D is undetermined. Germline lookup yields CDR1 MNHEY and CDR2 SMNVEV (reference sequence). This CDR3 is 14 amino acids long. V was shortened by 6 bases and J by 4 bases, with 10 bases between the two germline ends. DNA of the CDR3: TGTGCCAGCAGCTTAGGAGGGTATAATTCACCCCTCCACTTT. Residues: CASSLGGYNSPLHF.

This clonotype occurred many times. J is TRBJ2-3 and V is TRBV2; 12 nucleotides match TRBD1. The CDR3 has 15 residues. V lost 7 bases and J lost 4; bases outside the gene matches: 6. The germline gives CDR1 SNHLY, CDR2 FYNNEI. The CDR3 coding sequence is TGTGCCAGCAAAAGGGACAGGGGGCGCCCAGATACGCAGTATTTT. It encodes CASKRDRGRPDTQYF. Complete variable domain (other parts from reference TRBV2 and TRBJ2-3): EPEVTQTPSHQVTQMGQEVILRCVPISNHLYFYWYRQILGQKVEFLVSFYNNEISEKSEIFDDQFSVERPDGSNFTLKIRSTKLEDSAMYFCASKRDRGRPDTQYFGPGTRLTVL.

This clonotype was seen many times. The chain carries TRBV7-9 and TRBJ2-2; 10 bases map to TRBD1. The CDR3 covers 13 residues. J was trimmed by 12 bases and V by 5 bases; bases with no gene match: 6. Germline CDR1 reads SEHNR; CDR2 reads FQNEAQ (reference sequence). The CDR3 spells CASSEGTGEKLFF. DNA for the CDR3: TGTGCCAGCAGCGAAGGGACAGGGGAAAAGCTGTTTTTT.

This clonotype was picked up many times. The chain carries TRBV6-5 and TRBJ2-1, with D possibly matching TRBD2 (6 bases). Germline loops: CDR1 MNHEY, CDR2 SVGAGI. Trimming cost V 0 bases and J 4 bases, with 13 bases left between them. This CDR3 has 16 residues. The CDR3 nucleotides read TGTGCCAGCAGTTACTCGGAGGGGCCCCCATACAATGAGCAGTTCTTC. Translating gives CASSYSEGPPYNEQFF.

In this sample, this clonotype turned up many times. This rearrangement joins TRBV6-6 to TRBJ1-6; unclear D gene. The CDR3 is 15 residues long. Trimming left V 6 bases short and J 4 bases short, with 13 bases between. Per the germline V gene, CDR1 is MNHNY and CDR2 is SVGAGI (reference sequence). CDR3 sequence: CASSPDGFYNSPLHF. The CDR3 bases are TGTGCCAGCAGCCCCGACGGATTTTATAATTCACCCCTCCACTTT.

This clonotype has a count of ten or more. The CDR3 region is CASSLGLTKVQPQHF. The CDR3 DNA reads TGTGCCAGCAGCTTGGGACTCACTAAGGTTCAGCCCCAGCATTTT. J is TRBJ1-5 and V is TRBV6-2 or TRBV6-3, with D possibly matching TRBD1 (5 bases). Germline lookup yields CDR1 MNHEY and CDR2 SVGEGT. The CDR3 consists of 15 residues. Deletions cut 6 bases from V and 6 bases from J, with 18 bases between.

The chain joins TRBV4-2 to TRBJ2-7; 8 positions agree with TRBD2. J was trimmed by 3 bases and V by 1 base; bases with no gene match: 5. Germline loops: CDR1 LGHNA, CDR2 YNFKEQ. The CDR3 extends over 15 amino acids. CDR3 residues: CASSQVTSGSYEQYF. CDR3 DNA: TGTGCCAGCAGCCAAGTGACGAGCGGGAGCTACGAGCAGTACTTC.

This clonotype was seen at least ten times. CDR3 nucleotide sequence: TGTGCCAGCAGTTACCAGGGGGTAGGAGACACTGAAGCTTTCTTT. Its protein is CASSYQGVGDTEAFF. The gene calls are TRBV6-5 and TRBJ1-1, with 7 bases that match TRBD1. The CDR3 runs to 15 residues. The J segment lost 3 bases and the V segment lost 2 bases, leaving 6 bases of the junction unmatched. The V gene's germline CDR1 is MNHEY and CDR2 SVGAGI.

The chain's CDR3 is CSANLQGWNTEAFF. Written as DNA, the CDR3 is TGCAGTGCTAACCTACAGGGTTGGAACACTGAAGCTTTCTTT. V and J are TRBV20-1 and TRBJ1-1; tentative D call: TRBD1 (6 bases). The CDR3 is 14 residues long. Germline V lookup: CDR1 DFQATT, CDR2 SNEGSKA (reference sequence). V was shortened by 4 bases and J by 1 base, with 13 bases between the two germline ends.

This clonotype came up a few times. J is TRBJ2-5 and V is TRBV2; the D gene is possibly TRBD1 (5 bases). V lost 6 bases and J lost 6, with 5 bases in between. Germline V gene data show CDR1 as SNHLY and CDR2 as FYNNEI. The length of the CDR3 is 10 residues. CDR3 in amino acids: CASRGQTQYF. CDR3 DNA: TGTGCCAGCAGGGGGCAGACCCAGTACTTC.

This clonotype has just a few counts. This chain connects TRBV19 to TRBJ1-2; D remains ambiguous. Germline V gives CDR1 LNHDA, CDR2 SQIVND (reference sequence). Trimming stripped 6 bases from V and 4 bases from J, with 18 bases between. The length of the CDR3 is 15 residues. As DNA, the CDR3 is TGTGCCAGTAGCCGATTGGACCGATATGGCTATGGCTACACCTTC. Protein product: CASSRLDRYGYGYTF.

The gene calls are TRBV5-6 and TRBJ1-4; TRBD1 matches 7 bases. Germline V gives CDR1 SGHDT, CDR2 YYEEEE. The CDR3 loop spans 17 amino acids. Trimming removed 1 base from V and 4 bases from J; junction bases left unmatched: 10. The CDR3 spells CASSLPKQGRYNEKLFF. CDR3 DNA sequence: TGTGCCAGCAGCTTGCCGAAACAGGGGCGATATAATGAAAAACTGTTTTTT.

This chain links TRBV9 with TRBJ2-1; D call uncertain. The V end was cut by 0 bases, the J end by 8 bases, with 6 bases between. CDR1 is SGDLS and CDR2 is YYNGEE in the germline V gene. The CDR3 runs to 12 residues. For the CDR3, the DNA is TGTGCCAGCAGCGTAGGAAACGATGAGCAGTTCTTC. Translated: CASSVGNDEQFF.

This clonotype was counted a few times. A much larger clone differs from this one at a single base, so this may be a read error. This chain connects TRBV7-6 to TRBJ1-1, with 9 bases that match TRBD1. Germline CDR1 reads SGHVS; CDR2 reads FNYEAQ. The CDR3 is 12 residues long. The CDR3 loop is CASGTGNTVAFF. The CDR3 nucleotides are TGTGCCAGCGGGACAGGGAACACTGTAGCTTTCTTT.

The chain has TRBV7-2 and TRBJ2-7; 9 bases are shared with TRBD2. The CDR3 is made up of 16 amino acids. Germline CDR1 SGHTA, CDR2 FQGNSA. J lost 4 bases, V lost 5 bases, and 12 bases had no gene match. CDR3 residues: CASSTISGRGPYEQYF. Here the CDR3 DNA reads TGTGCCAGCAGCACGATTAGCGGGAGAGGCCCTTACGAGCAGTACTTC.

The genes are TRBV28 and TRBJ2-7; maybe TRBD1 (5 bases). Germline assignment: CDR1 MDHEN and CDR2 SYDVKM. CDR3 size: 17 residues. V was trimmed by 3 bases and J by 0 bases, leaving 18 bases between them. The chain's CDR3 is CASSFPPGAGLSYEQYF. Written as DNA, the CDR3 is TGTGCCAGCAGTTTTCCCCCTGGGGCAGGCCTCTCCTACGAGCAGTACTTC.